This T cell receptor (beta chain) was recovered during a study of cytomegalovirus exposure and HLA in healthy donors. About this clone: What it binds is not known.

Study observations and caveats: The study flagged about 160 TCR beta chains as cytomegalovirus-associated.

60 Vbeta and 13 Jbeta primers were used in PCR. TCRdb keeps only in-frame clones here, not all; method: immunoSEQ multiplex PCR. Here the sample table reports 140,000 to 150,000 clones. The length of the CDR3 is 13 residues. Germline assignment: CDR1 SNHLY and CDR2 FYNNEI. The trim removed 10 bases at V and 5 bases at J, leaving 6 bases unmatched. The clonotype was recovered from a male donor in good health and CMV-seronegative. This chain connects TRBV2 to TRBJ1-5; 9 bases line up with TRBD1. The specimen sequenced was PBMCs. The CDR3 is CATSRDRDQPQHF. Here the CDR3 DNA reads TGTGCCACGAGCCGGGACAGGGATCAGCCCCAGCATTTT.